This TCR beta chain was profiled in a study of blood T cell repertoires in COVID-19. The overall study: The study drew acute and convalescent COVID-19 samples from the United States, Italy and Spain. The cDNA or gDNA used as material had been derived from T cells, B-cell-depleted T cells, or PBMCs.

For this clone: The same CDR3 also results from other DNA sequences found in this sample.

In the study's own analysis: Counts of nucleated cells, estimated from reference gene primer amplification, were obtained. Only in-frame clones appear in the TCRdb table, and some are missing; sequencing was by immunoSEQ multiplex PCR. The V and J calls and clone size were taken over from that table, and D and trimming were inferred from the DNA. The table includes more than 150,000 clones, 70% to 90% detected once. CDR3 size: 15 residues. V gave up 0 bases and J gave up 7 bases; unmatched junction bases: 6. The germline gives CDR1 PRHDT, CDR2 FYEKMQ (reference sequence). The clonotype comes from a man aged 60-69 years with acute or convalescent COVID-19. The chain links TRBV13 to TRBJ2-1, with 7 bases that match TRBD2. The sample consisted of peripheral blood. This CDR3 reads CASSLGGLAGNEQFF. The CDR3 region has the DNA TGTGCCAGCAGCTTAGGAGGATTAGCGGGTAATGAGCAGTTCTTC.